Listed below are T cell receptor beta chains from one sample, sequenced in a study of cytomegalovirus exposure and HLA in healthy donors. The assay was immunoSEQ multiplex PCR, and TCRdb's table has in-frame clones only and misses some. The data hold over 130,000 clones, with approximately 80% observed a single time. The specimen sequenced was PBMCs. The receptors derive from a man aged 45-65 years in good health and CMV-seronegative. The CDR3 runs from the conserved cysteine through the conserved F or W. A D gene is named only where the DNA matches it firmly. Clone size is stated in some rows and not others, as once, few, many or a class when expanded.

D gene | clone size | J gene | V gene | CDR3 protein | CDR3 DNA
. | once | TRBJ1-5 | TRBV28 | CASSKSLGLGTLNQPQHF | TGTGCCAGCAGCAAATCCTTGGGATTGGGGACACTAAATCAGCCCCAGCATTTT
. | . | TRBJ2-7 | TRBV6-5 | CASSRQGGYYEQYF | TGTGCCAGCAGTCGCCAGGGGGGATACTACGAGCAGTACTTC
TRBD1 | . | TRBJ2-7 | TRBV5-4 | CASSRDRVGHEQYF | TGTGCCAGCAGCAGGGACAGGGTAGGCCACGAGCAGTACTTC
TRBD1 | . | TRBJ1-6 | TRBV5-1 | CASSRDSSYNSPLHF | TGCGCCAGCAGCCGGGACAGCTCCTATAATTCACCCCTCCACTTT
TRBD1 | . | TRBJ1-1 | TRBV5-4 | CASSLLTGSTEAFF | TGTGCCAGCAGCCTACTGACAGGGTCCACTGAAGCTTTCTTT
TRBD1 | once | TRBJ2-7 | TRBV7-8 | CASRLTGGLSYEQYF | TGTGCCAGCAGGCTAACAGGGGGCTTATCCTACGAGCAGTACTTC
TRBD2 | once | TRBJ2-4 | TRBV28 | CASSPTSGGNIQYF | TGTGCCAGCAGCCCTACTAGCGGGGGAAACATTCAGTACTTC
. | . | TRBJ1-6 | TRBV5-1 | CASSLGAAAINSPLHF | TGCGCCAGCAGCCTGGGGGCCGCAGCTATTAATTCACCCCTCCACTTT
TRBD1 | . | TRBJ2-7 | TRBV5-4 | CASSPGQGAGEQYF | TGTGCCAGCAGCCCTGGACAGGGGGCAGGGGAGCAGTACTTC
. | . | TRBJ1-1 | TRBV4-1 | CASSQVPGNTEAFF | TGCGCCAGCAGCCAGGTTCCAGGGAACACTGAAGCTTTCTTT
TRBD2 | . | TRBJ2-7 | TRBV10-3 | CAIRASGRVYEQYF | TGTGCCATCAGAGCTAGCGGGAGAGTCTACGAGCAGTACTTC
TRBD1 | . | TRBJ2-7 | TRBV6-1 | CASSDPGTGSSYEQYF | TGTGCCAGCAGTGACCCCGGGACAGGGAGCTCCTACGAGCAGTACTTC
TRBD2 | . | TRBJ2-5 | TRBV11-2 | CASSYGTSGRKTQYF | TGTGCCAGCAGCTATGGGACTAGCGGGAGGAAGACCCAGTACTTC
. | . | TRBJ1-5 | TRBV15 | CATSRDLVGVQPQHF | TGTGCCACCAGCAGAGATTTAGTCGGGGTGCAGCCCCAGCATTTT